A selection of T cell receptor beta chains follows, all from one sample in a study of shared clonotypes between healthy human individuals. Assay: immunoSEQ multiplex PCR; the TCRdb copy retains only in-frame clones and omits some. The sample includes about 1.5 million clones, roughly 96% of them seen just once. Sample: naive CD4+ T cells sorted from blood. The receptors come from a man younger than 45 in good health. CDR3s include the opening cysteine and the closing phenylalanine or tryptophan. A D gene is named only where the DNA matches it firmly. Some rows have no size entry. The others give once, few or many, or a class for an expanded clone.

NA,11,TRBV7-9,TRBJ1-3,NA,CASTLKNTIYF,TGTGCCAGCACCCTAAAGAACACCATATATTTT
NA,13,TRBV19,TRBJ2-7,NA,CASSLQGDYEQYF,TGTGCCAGTAGTTTACAGGGAGACTACGAGCAGTACTTC
TRBD2,19,TRBV5-8,TRBJ2-1,NA,CASSLAHVLVLAGVYEQFF,TGTGCCAGCAGCTTGGCCCACGTTCTTGTACTAGCGGGGGTCTATGAGCAGTTCTTC
TRBD2,15,TRBV5-4,TRBJ2-1,NA,CASSSWTSGSNEQFF,TGTGCCAGCAGCTCTTGGACTAGCGGGAGCAATGAGCAGTTCTTC
TRBD1,14,TRBV4-1,TRBJ1-2,NA,CASSQDNRGYGYTF,TGCGCCAGCAGCCAAGATAACAGGGGCTATGGCTACACCTTC
TRBD1,14,TRBV28,TRBJ1-5,NA,CASSTTGAGPPQHF,TGTGCCAGCAGTACTACAGGGGCTGGTCCGCCCCAGCATTTT
TRBD1,17,TRBV4-1,TRBJ1-4,NA,CASSQPYRGQKDEKLFF,TGCGCCAGCAGCCAGCCTTACAGGGGACAAAAGGATGAAAAACTGTTTTTT
NA,13,TRBV29-1,TRBJ1-1,few,CSVEDQVNTEAFF,TGCAGCGTTGAAGATCAGGTGAACACTGAAGCTTTCTTT
TRBD2,16,TRBV5-4,TRBJ2-7,NA,CASRTLGEGLAYEQYF,TGTGCCAGCAGAACCTTGGGGGAGGGCCTTGCCTACGAGCAGTACTTC
TRBD2,14,TRBV11-2,TRBJ2-3,NA,CASSPSGGTDTQYF,TGTGCCAGCAGCCCTAGCGGCGGCACAGATACGCAGTATTTT
NA,13,TRBV18,TRBJ1-1,NA,CASSAVGGTEAFF,TGTGCCAGCTCAGCGGTGGGTGGCACTGAAGCTTTCTTT
NA,15,TRBV12-5,TRBJ1-2,NA,CASGLSGRLLSGYTF,TGTGCTAGTGGTTTGTCAGGACGGTTGCTTTCTGGCTACACCTTC
TRBD1,15,TRBV11-2,TRBJ2-3,NA,CASSLEPTGADTQYF,TGTGCCAGCAGCTTAGAACCGACAGGGGCAGATACGCAGTATTTT
NA,14,TRBV7-2,TRBJ2-3,few,CASSLGTSTDTQYF,TGTGCCAGCAGCTTGGGAACTAGCACAGATACGCAGTATTTT
NA,13,TRBV11-2,TRBJ1-1,NA,CASSLIVRTEAFF,TGTGCCAGCAGCTTAATCGTACGAACTGAAGCTTTCTTT
NA,11,TRBV20-1,TRBJ2-7,NA,CSARDAYEQYF,TGCAGTGCTAGGGATGCCTACGAGCAGTACTTC
TRBD1,14,TRBV2,TRBJ2-1,once,CASSLTGIYNEQFF,TGTGCCAGCAGTTTGACAGGGATCTACAATGAGCAGTTCTTC
NA,16,TRBV14,TRBJ2-3,NA,CASSAAMWGITDTQYF,TGTGCCAGCAGCGCTGCCATGTGGGGCATCACAGATACGCAGTATTTT